The 17 T cell receptor beta chains listed next were all sequenced from one sample in a study of T cells expressing NK-cell markers. TCRdb re-called the 5' RACE reads; one entry per CDR3 protein, DNA not given. This repertoire includes 300,000 to 450,000 distinct CDR3 sequences. The specimen was blood T cells: a sorted CD56 or NKG2C T cell subset, CD4+ or CD8+ T cells, or bulk PBMC T cells (not recorded which). Receptors were obtained from a man between 18 and 69 years old in good health.

The rearrangement links TRBV2 to TRBJ1-4; the D gene TCRdb calls, TRBD1, cannot be checked with no DNA. Germline CDR1 SNHLY, CDR2 FYNNEI. The CDR3 spans 14 residues. The CDR3 region is CASKPRGFNEKLFF.

The chain uses TRBV20-1 and TRBJ1-1; TCRdb's assignment of TRBD1 cannot be checked, as there is no DNA. Germline V gene sequence: CDR1 DFQATT, CDR2 SNEGSKA (reference sequence). The CDR3 covers 15 residues. The CDR3 loop is CSAGDRGSLNTEAFF.

V gene TRBV7-9 combines with J gene TRBJ1-6. CDR3 length: 16 amino acids. Germline assignment: CDR1 SEHNR and CDR2 FQNEAQ (reference sequence). The CDR3 spells CASSYTGALFNSPLHF.

The J gene is TRBJ2-7, the V gene TRBV6-5. Per the germline V gene, CDR1 is MNHEY and CDR2 is SVGAGI. The CDR3 covers 15 residues. The chain's CDR3 is CASSYRGRTTYEQYF.

The gene calls are TRBV20-1 and TRBJ2-5; TCRdb lists TRBD2, though no DNA is available to test this call. The CDR3 runs to 16 residues. Germline CDR1 and CDR2: DFQATT and SNEGSKA (reference sequence). CDR3 loop: CSAREWRDMYQETQYF.

V gene TRBV20-1 combines with J gene TRBJ1-3. The CDR3 is 13 amino acids. The V gene's germline CDR1 is DFQATT and CDR2 SNEGSKA (reference sequence). The CDR3 sequence: CSARDLPSHTIYF.

The V gene is TRBV7-9, the J gene TRBJ2-7; TCRdb's D call of TRBD1 is untestable without DNA. The CDR3 is 13 amino acids. Germline values: CDR1 SEHNR, CDR2 FQNEAQ (reference sequence). The CDR3 reads CASSLIGGGEQYF.

The chain employs TRBV18 and TRBJ2-5; TCRdb reports TRBD1, a call that lacks DNA to check it against. Germline values: CDR1 KGHSH, CDR2 LQKENI. The CDR3 is made up of 17 amino acids. CDR3: CASSPRPLTGGAQTQYF.

The chain links TRBV6-1 to TRBJ2-3; the D call of TRBD2 rests on TCRdb alone, since no DNA is present to check it. Germline CDR1 is MNHNS and CDR2 is SASEGT. The CDR3 contains 16 residues. CDR3: CASSDVGLAGVDTQYF.

This sequence joins TRBV3-1 and TRBJ2-5; TCRdb calls TRBD1, which cannot be checked without DNA. Germline loops: CDR1 LGHDT, CDR2 YNNKEL (reference sequence). The CDR3 sequence is 16 residues long. The CDR3 protein is CASSLGGPTGRETQYF.

The chain couples TRBV9 to TRBJ2-7; without DNA, the TCRdb call of TRBD1 cannot be checked. Germline V gene sequence: CDR1 SGDLS, CDR2 YYNGEE. This CDR3 is 15 amino acids long. This CDR3 is CASSAGQGPSSEQYF.

This chain uses TRBV6-6 with TRBJ2-1. This CDR3 comprises 12 residues. Germline V gene lookup returns CDR1 MNHNY and CDR2 SVGAGI (reference sequence). This chain's CDR3 is CASSYRTNEQFF.

The chain carries TRBV4-2 and TRBJ2-3; no DNA is available, so the TRBD2 call from TCRdb remains unchecked. Per the germline V gene, CDR1 is LGHNA and CDR2 is YNFKEQ. The CDR3 has 17 residues. The CDR3 sequence: CASSQDMSTSGTDTQYF.

The V gene is TRBV3-1, the J gene TRBJ1-2; TCRdb selects TRBD1, and the lack of DNA leaves this call unchecked. This CDR3 contains 16 residues. Germline CDR1 and CDR2: LGHDT and YNNKEL (reference sequence). This chain's CDR3 is CASSQERGDHNYGYTF.

The CDR3 is CATSDSTSGGHIRETQYF. The chain carries TRBV24-1 and TRBJ2-5; TCRdb's D gene call, TRBD2, goes unchecked for lack of DNA. Germline V lookup: CDR1 KGHDR, CDR2 SFDVKD. There are 18 residues in the CDR3.

The chain joins TRBV27 to TRBJ2-7; no DNA is available, so the TRBD2 call from TCRdb remains unchecked. Germline V CDR1 and CDR2: MNHEY, SMNVEV (reference sequence). CDR3 length: 14 residues. CDR3 loop: CASRRGGGFYEQYF.

This chain's CDR3 is CSASNIYSNQPQHF. This rearrangement joins TRBV20-1 to TRBJ1-5. Per germline, CDR1 DFQATT and CDR2 SNEGSKA (reference sequence). The CDR3 is 14 amino acids.